What follows are 23 T cell receptor beta chains derived from one specimen sequenced in a study of blood T cell repertoires in COVID-19. Clones were sequenced by immunoSEQ multiplex PCR, and TCRdb holds only the in-frame ones, with some missing. The sample has roughly 150,000 clones, over 75% seen once. The sequencing input was PBMCs or T cells enriched from blood (not recorded which). The origin of the receptors is a woman in her forties with acute COVID-19.

As regards this clone: Compared with germline, one end of the junction differs, possibly owing to a read error. The rearrangement uses TRBV2 and TRBJ1-4; no firm D call. The CDR3 totals 14 residues. Per germline, CDR1 SNHLY and CDR2 FYNNEI. The chain's CDR3 is CASSEGVRNEKLFF. DNA of the CDR3: TGTGCCAGCAGCGAAGGCGTGCGTAATGAAAAACTGTTTTTT.

The CDR3 bases are TGTGCCAGCAGCAAGTCAAACGTTATAGTTCGGAGCTCCTACGAGCAGTACGTC. It translates to CASSKSNVIVRSSYEQYV. The chain employs TRBV21-1 and TRBJ2-7; the table's D call of TRBD2 was not tested on the DNA. TRBV21-1 is shown as a pseudogene. The CDR3 totals 18 residues.

The chain combines TRBV18 with TRBJ2-7; no clear D gene. Germline V gives CDR1 KGHSH, CDR2 LQKENI. This CDR3 has 13 amino acids. Trimming stripped 4 bases from V and 2 bases from J, with 9 bases between. CDR3 protein: CASSLGNPYEQYV. The CDR3, as DNA: TGTGCCAGCTCACTGGGCAACCCCTACGAGCAGTACGTC.

The V and J genes are TRBV5-1 and TRBJ1-2, with 9 bases identical to TRBD1. Losses at the gene ends were 3 bases for V and 4 bases for J; bases not matched to a gene: 4. There are 14 residues in the CDR3. CDR1 and CDR2 from the germline V gene are SGHRS and YFSETQ. As DNA, the CDR3 is TGCGCCAGCAGCTCTCCGGGACAGGGCTATGGCTACACCTTC. This gives the protein CASSSPGQGYGYTF.

In its sample, this clone was seen a few times. The chain carries TRBV19 and TRBJ2-2, with 9 bases lining up with TRBD1. The germline gives CDR1 LNHDA, CDR2 SQIVND (reference sequence). The CDR3 consists of 16 residues. The ends lost 6 bases at V and 6 bases at J; junction bases unmatched: 11. CDR3 region: CASRPTGGVLAGELFF. The CDR3 coding sequence is TGTGCCAGTAGACCAACAGGGGGCGTCCTGGCCGGGGAGCTGTTTTTT.

J is TRBJ1-1 and V is TRBV27; D perhaps matches TRBD1 (6 bases). The germline V gene encodes CDR1 MNHEY and CDR2 SMNVEV (reference sequence). V lost 9 bases to trimming and J lost 2 bases, with 10 bases between them. The CDR3 contains 12 residues. The CDR3 protein is CASSQGNTEAFF. The CDR3 DNA is TGTGCCAGTTCACAGGGAAACACTGAAGCTTTCTTT.

J is TRBJ1-5 and V is TRBV6-5, with 12 bases matching TRBD1. The germline gives CDR1 MNHEY, CDR2 SVGAGI. The V segment lost 9 bases and the J segment 2 bases; nucleotides outside the gene matches: 5. CDR3 size: 15 residues. This CDR3 is CASTGQGAGNQPQHF. CDR3 in DNA: TGTGCCAGTACGGGACAGGGGGCGGGCAATCAGCCCCAGCATTTT.

The chain recombines TRBV27 with TRBJ2-5, with TRBD1 matching 9 bases. The CDR3 consists of 14 residues. CDR1 MNHEY and CDR2 SMNVEV come from the germline V gene (reference sequence). Germline trimming cut 6 bases from V and 5 bases from J; bases unmatched to any gene: 7. CDR3 sequence: CASSKGQGGETQYF. The CDR3 DNA reads TGTGCCAGCAGCAAGGGACAGGGTGGGGAGACCCAGTACTTC.

The gene calls are TRBV7-9 and TRBJ2-1; 7 positions agree with TRBD2. This CDR3 spans 14 amino acids. The germline V gene encodes CDR1 SEHNR and CDR2 FQNEAQ (reference sequence). V dropped 5 bases and J dropped 5; count of bases not matched to a gene: 6. The CDR3 nucleotides are TGTGCCAGCAGCCGGGGACTACCGAACAATGAGCAGTTCTTC. Protein: CASSRGLPNNEQFF.

This clone was observed a handful of times. The junction does not match germline at one end; this may be a read error. This chain links TRBV27 with TRBJ1-1; maybe TRBD1 (5 bases). The CDR3 loop spans 12 amino acids. Germline CDR1 MNHEY, CDR2 SMNVEV (reference sequence). The CDR3 is CASSPPGGARYF. CDR3 sequence (DNA): TGTGCCAGCAGTCCCCCCGGCGGGGCCCGGTATTTT.

The chain carries TRBV5-1 and TRBJ2-5; no firm D call. There are 13 residues in the CDR3. The germline gives CDR1 SGHRS, CDR2 YFSETQ. With 1 base removed from V and 3 bases from J, the gap between germline ends came to 7 bases. CDR3 sequence reads: CASSLTQEETQYF. CDR3 DNA: TGCGCCAGCAGCTTGACCCAGGAAGAGACCCAGTACTTC.

This chain links TRBV18 with TRBJ2-5; D is perhaps TRBD1 (5 bases). The CDR3 extends over 15 amino acids. Trimming left V 6 bases short and J 0 bases short, with 14 bases between. The germline V gene encodes CDR1 KGHSH and CDR2 LQKENI. CDR3: CASSPVTGNQETQYF. DNA of the CDR3: TGTGCCAGCTCGCCGGTTACAGGTAACCAAGAGACCCAGTACTTC.

The chain combines TRBV28 with TRBJ1-1; TRBD1 matches 8 bases. The length of the CDR3 is 14 residues. Germline assignment: CDR1 MDHEN and CDR2 SYDVKM. V lost 5 bases to trimming and J lost 5 bases; unmatched junction nucleotides: 7. The CDR3, as DNA: TGTGCCAGCAGTCCTACAGGGGGAGGGACTGAAGCTTTCTTT. Translating gives CASSPTGGGTEAFF.

The V gene is TRBV11-2, the J gene TRBJ2-1, with TRBD2 as a possible D gene (6 bases). The CDR3 has 18 amino acids. The V end was cut by 2 bases, the J end by 0 bases, with 17 bases between. Per germline, CDR1 SGHAT and CDR2 FQNNGV. This CDR3 is CASSLNYLAEGSYNEQFF. The CDR3 DNA reads as TGTGCCAGCAGCTTAAATTACCTCGCGGAGGGCTCCTACAATGAGCAGTTCTTC.

In its sample, this clone was seen once. The rearrangement joins TRBV20-1 to TRBJ1-1; D remains unclear. CDR1 DFQATT and CDR2 SNEGSKA come from the germline V gene (reference sequence). CDR3 length: 11 residues. The V end lost 2 bases, the J end lost 8 bases, and 9 bases lay between the germline ends. This CDR3 is CSARRAGEAFF. Here the CDR3 DNA reads TGCAGTGCTAGAAGGGCGGGAGAAGCTTTCTTT.

V usage is TRBV24-1 and J usage is TRBJ1-1, with a weak D call TRBD1 (5 bases). Germline loops: CDR1 KGHDR, CDR2 SFDVKD. V was clipped by 3 bases and J by 6 bases, with 13 bases between them. This CDR3 spans 14 amino acids. DNA of the CDR3: TGTGCCACCAGTGATCCCTGGGAAGGGGCTGAAGCTTTCTTT. This codes for CATSDPWEGAEAFF.

This clone has only one observation. The gene calls are TRBV5-1 and TRBJ2-7; a possible D gene is TRBD2 (5 bases). Trimming removed 0 bases from V and 1 base from J, with 11 bases in between. There are 15 residues in the CDR3. Germline-derived CDR1 and CDR2 are SGHRS and YFSETQ. The CDR3 region has the DNA TGCGCCAGCAGCTTGGAAGGGAGTTGGTCCTACGAGCAGTACTTC. Protein: CASSLEGSWSYEQYF.

The genes are TRBV5-1 and TRBJ1-3; the match to TRBD1 covers 8 bases. CDR1 is SGHRS, CDR2 YFSETQ, per germline. The CDR3 spans 15 residues. V lost 4 bases and J lost 4; bases outside the gene matches: 7. CDR3 residues: CASSRDQGAGNTIYF. The CDR3 coding sequence is TGCGCCAGCAGCCGTGACCAGGGGGCAGGAAACACCATATATTTT.

The J gene is TRBJ2-7, the V gene TRBV9, with TRBD1 matching 9 bases. With 0 bases clipped from V and 6 bases from J, the junction kept 4 bases outside the gene matches. The germline V gene encodes CDR1 SGDLS and CDR2 YYNGEE. The CDR3 extends over 14 amino acids. CDR3 loop: CASSVEGGQGEQYF. The CDR3 DNA reads as TGTGCCAGCAGCGTAGAAGGGGGACAGGGCGAGCAGTACTTC.

The CDR3: CASSLFFREETQYF. In DNA, the CDR3 is TGTGCCAGCAGCTTATTCTTCAGGGAAGAGACCCAGTACTTC. The rearrangement links TRBV7-6 to TRBJ2-5; D perhaps matches TRBD1 (5 bases). V was shortened by 2 bases and J by 3 bases, with 10 bases between the two germline ends. CDR3 length equals 14 residues. Germline CDR1 reads SGHVS; CDR2 reads FNYEAQ.

This clone showed up just a few times. This chain joins TRBV12-3 or TRBV12-4 and TRBJ2-2; no definite D call. The V end lost 6 bases, the J end lost 3 bases, and 5 bases lay between the germline ends. The CDR3 length is 12 residues. CDR3 region: CASSRDTGELFF. CDR3 sequence (DNA): TGTGCCAGCAGCCGGGACACCGGGGAGCTGTTTTTT.

The V and J genes are TRBV11-2 and TRBJ2-7, with 9 bases fitting TRBD2. V trimming: 5 bases; J trimming: 4 bases; junction bases outside the gene matches: 6. Germline CDR1 is SGHAT and CDR2 is FQNNGV. CDR3 length: 14 residues. The CDR3 DNA reads as TGTGCCAGCAGCCACGGGACTAGCTGGTACGAGCAGTACTTC. Translating gives CASSHGTSWYEQYF. Variable domain in full (rest from reference TRBV11-2 and TRBJ2-7): EAGVAQSPRYKIIEKRQSVAFWCNPISGHATLYWYQQILGQGPKLLIQFQNNGVVDDSQLPKDRFSAERLKGVDSTLKIQPAKLEDSAVYLCASSHGTSWYEQYFGPGTRLTVT.

The chain recombines TRBV5-4 with TRBJ2-1; tentatively, D is TRBD1 (5 bases). Trimming stripped 4 bases from V and 2 bases from J, with 10 bases between. Germline loops: CDR1 SGHNT, CDR2 YYREEE (reference sequence). The CDR3 length is 14 residues. This CDR3 is CASSLGHTYNEQFF. The CDR3 DNA is TGTGCCAGCAGCCTAGGACATACCTACAATGAGCAGTTCTTC.